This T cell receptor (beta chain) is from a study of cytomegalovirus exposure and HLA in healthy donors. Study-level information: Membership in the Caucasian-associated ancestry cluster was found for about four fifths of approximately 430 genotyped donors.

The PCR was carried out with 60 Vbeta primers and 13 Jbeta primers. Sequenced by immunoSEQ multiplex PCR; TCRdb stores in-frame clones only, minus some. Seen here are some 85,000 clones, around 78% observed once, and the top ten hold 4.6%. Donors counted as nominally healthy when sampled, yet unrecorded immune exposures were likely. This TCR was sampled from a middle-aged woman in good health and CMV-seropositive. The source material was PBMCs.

CDR3 bases: TGCAGTGCGGGTGACAGAAACATTCAGTACTTC. It is translated as CSAGDRNIQYF. The chain employs TRBV20-1 and TRBJ2-4; maybe TRBD1 (5 bases). Looked up from germline, CDR1 is DFQATT and CDR2 is SNEGSKA (reference sequence). Trimming cost V 6 bases and J 6 bases, with 9 bases left between them. The CDR3 covers 11 residues.